This record covers a single T cell receptor beta chain. The antigen is not known. Time point: blood 2 weeks post-SBRT. As to treatment: 15 Gy SBRT to primary tumor, nephrectomy 4 weeks later. After SBRT, blood was collected at 2 and 4 weeks, plus baseline. Clear cell pathology was present in this patient's renal cell carcinoma. The data stem from a study of radiation and T cells in renal cell carcinoma. Regarding the study as a whole: In blood, top tumor clones expanded by 2 weeks, shrinking by 4.

Method: immunoSEQ multiplex PCR; TCRdb's copy keeps in-frame clones and lacks some. The sample has 150,000 to 180,000 clones, about nine tenths seen once; the top ten hold 13%. The junction had 7 bases not matched to a gene; V was cut back by 5 bases and J by 4 bases. Germline V lookup: CDR1 SGHTA, CDR2 FQGNSA. The CDR3 totals 15 residues. The receptor was derived from a woman between 45 and 65 years old with renal cell carcinoma. This specimen was blood, taken from a patient whose treatment included radiotherapy and nephrectomy. The chain has TRBV7-2 and TRBJ2-2; 7 bases are shared with TRBD1. CDR3 nucleotide sequence: TGTGCCAGCAGCGCCCGACAGGGTTCCACCGGGGAGCTGTTTTTT. This codes for CASSARQGSTGELFF.